This TCR beta chain was captured in a study of cytomegalovirus exposure and HLA in healthy donors. This clone was seen just once. The V gene end was trimmed by 6 bases and the J gene end by 3 bases; junction bases not matched to a gene: 8. Germline-derived CDR1 and CDR2 are SNHLY and FYNNEI. The CDR3 covers 15 residues. Amplification used 60 Vbeta primers and 13 Jbeta primers. Produced via immunoSEQ multiplex PCR; TCRdb's table is partial and in-frame only. The table includes about 120,000 clones, roughly 70% detected once. This clonotype was obtained from a man aged 18 to 35 in good health and CMV-seropositive. The sequenced sample consisted of PBMCs. The rearrangement joins TRBV2 to TRBJ2-3, with TRBD1 identical over 8 bases. The CDR3 region has the DNA TGTGCCAGCAGAGAGCGACAGGGGTCAACAGATACGCAGTATTTT. This translates into CASRERQGSTDTQYF. The variable domain in full, completed from reference TRBV2 and TRBJ2-3, reads EPEVTQTPSHQVTQMGQEVILRCVPISNHLYFYWYRQILGQKVEFLVSFYNNEISEKSEIFDDQFSVERPDGSNFTLKIRSTKLEDSAMYFCASRERQGSTDTQYFGPGTRLTVL.